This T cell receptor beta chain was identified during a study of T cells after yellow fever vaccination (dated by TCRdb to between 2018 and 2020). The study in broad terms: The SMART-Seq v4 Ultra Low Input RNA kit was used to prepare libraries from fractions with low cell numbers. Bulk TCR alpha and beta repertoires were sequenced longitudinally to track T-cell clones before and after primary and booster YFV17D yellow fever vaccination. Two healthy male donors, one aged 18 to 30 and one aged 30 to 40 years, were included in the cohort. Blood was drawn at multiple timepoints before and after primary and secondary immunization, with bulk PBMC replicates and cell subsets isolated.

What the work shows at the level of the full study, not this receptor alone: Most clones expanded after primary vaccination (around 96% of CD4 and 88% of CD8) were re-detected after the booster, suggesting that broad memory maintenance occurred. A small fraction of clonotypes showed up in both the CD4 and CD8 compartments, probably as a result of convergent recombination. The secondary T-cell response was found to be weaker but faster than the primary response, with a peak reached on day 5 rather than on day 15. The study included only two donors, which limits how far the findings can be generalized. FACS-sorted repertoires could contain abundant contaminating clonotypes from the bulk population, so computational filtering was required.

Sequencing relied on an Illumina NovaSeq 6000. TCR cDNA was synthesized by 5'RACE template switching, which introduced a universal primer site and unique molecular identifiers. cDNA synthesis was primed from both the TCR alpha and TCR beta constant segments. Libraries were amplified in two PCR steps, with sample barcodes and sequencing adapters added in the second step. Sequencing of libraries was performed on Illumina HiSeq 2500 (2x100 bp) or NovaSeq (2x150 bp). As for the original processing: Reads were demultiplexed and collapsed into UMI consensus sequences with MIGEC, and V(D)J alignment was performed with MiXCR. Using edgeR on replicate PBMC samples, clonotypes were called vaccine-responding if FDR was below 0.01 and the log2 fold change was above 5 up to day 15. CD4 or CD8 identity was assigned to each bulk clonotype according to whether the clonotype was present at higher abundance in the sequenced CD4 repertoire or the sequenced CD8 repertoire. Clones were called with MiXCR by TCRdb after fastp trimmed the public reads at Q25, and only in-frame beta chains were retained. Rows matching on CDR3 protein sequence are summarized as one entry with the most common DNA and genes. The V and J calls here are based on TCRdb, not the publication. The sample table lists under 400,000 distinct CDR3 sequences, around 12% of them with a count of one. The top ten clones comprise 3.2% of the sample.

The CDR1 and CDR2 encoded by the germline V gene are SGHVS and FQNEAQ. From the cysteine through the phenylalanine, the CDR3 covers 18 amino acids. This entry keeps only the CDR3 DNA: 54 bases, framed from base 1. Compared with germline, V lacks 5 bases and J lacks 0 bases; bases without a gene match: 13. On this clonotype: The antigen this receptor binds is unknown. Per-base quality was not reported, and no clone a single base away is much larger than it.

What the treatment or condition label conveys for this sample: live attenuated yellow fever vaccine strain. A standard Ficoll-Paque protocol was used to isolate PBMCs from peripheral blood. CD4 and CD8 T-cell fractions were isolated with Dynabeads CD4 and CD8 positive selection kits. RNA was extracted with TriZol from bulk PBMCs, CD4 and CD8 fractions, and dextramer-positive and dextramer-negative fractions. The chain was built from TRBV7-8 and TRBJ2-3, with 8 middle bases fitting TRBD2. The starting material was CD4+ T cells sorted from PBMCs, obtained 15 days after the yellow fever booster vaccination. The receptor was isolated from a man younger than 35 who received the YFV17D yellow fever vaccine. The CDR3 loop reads CASSGRAGGRVSTDTQYF. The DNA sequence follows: TGTGCCAGCAGCGGACGGGCGGGAGGCCGGGTGAGCACAGATACGCAGTATTTT.